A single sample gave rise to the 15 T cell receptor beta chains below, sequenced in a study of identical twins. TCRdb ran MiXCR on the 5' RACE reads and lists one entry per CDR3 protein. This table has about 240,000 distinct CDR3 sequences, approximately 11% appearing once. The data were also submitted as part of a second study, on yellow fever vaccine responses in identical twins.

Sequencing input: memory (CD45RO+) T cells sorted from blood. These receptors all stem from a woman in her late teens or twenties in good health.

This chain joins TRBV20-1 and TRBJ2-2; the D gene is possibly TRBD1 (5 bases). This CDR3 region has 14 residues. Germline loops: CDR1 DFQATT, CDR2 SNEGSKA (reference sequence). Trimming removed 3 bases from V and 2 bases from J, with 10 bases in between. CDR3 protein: CSARFQGNTGELFF. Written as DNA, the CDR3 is TGCAGTGCTAGGTTCCAGGGAAACACCGGGGAGCTGTTTTTT.

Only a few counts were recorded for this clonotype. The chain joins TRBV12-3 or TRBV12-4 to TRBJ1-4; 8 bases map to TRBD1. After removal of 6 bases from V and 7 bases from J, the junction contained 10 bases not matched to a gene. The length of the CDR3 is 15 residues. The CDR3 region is CASSLGRGPVEKLFF. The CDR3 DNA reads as TGTGCCAGCAGCTTGGGCAGGGGGCCGGTTGAAAAACTGTTTTTT.

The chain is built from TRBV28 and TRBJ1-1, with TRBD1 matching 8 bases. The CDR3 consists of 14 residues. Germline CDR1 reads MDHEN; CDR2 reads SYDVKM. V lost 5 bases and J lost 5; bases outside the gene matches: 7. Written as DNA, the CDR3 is TGTGCCAGCAGTCCGGACAGGGCGCGGACTGAAGCTTTCTTT. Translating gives CASSPDRARTEAFF.

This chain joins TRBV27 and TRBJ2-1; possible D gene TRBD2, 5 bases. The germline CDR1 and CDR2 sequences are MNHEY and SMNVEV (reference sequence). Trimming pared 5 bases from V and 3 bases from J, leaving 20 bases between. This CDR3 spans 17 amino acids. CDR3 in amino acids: CASSPVWRILNYNEQFF. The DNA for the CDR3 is TGTGCCAGCAGTCCCGTGTGGAGGATACTTAACTACAATGAGCAGTTCTTC.

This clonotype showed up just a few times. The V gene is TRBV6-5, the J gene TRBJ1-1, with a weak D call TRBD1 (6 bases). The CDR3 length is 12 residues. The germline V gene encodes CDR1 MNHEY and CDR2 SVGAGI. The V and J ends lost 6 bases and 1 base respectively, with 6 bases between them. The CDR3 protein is CASRTGNTEAFF. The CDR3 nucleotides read TGTGCCAGCAGGACAGGGAACACTGAAGCTTTCTTT.

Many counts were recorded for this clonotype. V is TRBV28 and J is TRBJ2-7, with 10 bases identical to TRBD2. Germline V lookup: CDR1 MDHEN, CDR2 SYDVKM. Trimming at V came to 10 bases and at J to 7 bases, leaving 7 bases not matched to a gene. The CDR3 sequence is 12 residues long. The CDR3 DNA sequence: TGTGCCATCCCGGGACTAGCGAGTGAGCAGTACTTC. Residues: CAIPGLASEQYF.

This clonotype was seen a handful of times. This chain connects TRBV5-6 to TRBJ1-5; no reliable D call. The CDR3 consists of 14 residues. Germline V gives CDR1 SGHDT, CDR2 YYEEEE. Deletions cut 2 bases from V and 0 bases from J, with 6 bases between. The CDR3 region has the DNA TGTGCCAGCAGCTTCGGATATAGCAATCAGCCCCAGCATTTT. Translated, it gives CASSFGYSNQPQHF.

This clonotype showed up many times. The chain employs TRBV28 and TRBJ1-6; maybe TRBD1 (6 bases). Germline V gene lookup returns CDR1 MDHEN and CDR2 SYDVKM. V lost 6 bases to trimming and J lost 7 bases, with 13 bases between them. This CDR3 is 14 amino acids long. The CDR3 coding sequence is TGTGCCAGCAGCTCTCCGGGACAAAATTCACCCCTCCACTTT. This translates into CASSSPGQNSPLHF.

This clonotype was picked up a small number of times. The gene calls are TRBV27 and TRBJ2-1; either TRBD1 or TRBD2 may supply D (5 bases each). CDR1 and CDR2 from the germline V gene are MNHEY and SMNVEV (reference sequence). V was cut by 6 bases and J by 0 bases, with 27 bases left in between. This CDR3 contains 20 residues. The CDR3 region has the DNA TGTGCCAGCAGGAAAGGGGATCAGGCTCGGACTGGCTACTCCTACAATGAGCAGTTCTTC. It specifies CASRKGDQARTGYSYNEQFF.

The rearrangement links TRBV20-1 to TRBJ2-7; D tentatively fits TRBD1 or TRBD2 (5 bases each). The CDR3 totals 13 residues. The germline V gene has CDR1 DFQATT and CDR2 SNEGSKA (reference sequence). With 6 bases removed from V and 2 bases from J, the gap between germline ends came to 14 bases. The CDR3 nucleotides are TGCAGTGCAGAACCCGGGACGACCTACGAGCAGTACTTC. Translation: CSAEPGTTYEQYF.

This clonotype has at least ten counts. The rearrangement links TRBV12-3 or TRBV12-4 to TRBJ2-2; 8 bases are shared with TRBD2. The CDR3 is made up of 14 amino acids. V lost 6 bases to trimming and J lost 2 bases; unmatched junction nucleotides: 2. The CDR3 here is CASRRGGNTGELFF. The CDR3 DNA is TGTGCCAGCAGACGGGGGGGAAACACCGGGGAGCTGTTTTTT.

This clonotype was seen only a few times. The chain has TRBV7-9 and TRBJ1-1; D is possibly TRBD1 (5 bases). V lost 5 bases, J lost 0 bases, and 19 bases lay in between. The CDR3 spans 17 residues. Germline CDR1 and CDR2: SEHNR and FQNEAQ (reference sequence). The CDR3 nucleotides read TGTGCCAGCAGCGCTCCCCGACAGAGCCTTATGAACACTGAAGCTTTCTTT. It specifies CASSAPRQSLMNTEAFF.

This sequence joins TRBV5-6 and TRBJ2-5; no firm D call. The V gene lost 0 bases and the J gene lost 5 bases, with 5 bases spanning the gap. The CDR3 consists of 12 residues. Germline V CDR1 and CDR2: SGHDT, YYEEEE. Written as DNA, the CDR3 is TGTGCCAGCAGCTTGGGTATTGAGACCCAGTACTTC. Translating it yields CASSLGIETQYF.

The CDR3 nucleotides read TGCAGTGCTACACTAGGAGGCGAGCAGTACTTC. Its translation: CSATLGGEQYF. V usage is TRBV20-1 and J usage is TRBJ2-7, with D possibly matching TRBD2 (5 bases). V was trimmed by 4 bases and J by 6 bases, leaving 10 bases between them. CDR3 size: 11 residues. CDR1 and CDR2 (germline): DFQATT, SNEGSKA (reference sequence).

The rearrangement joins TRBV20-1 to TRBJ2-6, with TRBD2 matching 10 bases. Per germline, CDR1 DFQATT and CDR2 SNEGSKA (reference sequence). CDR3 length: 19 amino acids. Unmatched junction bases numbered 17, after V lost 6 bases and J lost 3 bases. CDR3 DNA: TGCAGTGCCCCCAGCCGGACTAGCGGAGCTCCGGGTGGGGCCAACGTCCTGACTTTC. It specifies CSAPSRTSGAPGGANVLTF.